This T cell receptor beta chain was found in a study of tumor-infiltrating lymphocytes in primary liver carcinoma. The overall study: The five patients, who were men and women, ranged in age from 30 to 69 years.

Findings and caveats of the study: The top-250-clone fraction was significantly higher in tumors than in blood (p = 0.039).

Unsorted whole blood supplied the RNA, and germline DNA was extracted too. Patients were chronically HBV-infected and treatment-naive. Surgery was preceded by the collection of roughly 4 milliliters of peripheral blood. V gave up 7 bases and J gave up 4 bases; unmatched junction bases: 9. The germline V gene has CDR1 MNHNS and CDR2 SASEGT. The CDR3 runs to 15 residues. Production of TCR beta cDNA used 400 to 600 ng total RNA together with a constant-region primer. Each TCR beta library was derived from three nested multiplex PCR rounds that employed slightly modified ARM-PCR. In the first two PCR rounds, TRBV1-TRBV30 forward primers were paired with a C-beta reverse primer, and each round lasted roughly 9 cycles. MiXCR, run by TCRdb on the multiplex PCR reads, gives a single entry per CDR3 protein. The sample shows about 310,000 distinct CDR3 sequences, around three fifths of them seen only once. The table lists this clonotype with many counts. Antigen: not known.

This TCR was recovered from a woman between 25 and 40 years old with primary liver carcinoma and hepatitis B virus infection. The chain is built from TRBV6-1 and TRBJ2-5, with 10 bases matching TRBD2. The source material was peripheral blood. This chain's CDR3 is CASTRSGRAGETQYF. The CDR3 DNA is TGTGCCAGCACCCGAAGCGGGAGGGCGGGAGAGACCCAGTACTTC.